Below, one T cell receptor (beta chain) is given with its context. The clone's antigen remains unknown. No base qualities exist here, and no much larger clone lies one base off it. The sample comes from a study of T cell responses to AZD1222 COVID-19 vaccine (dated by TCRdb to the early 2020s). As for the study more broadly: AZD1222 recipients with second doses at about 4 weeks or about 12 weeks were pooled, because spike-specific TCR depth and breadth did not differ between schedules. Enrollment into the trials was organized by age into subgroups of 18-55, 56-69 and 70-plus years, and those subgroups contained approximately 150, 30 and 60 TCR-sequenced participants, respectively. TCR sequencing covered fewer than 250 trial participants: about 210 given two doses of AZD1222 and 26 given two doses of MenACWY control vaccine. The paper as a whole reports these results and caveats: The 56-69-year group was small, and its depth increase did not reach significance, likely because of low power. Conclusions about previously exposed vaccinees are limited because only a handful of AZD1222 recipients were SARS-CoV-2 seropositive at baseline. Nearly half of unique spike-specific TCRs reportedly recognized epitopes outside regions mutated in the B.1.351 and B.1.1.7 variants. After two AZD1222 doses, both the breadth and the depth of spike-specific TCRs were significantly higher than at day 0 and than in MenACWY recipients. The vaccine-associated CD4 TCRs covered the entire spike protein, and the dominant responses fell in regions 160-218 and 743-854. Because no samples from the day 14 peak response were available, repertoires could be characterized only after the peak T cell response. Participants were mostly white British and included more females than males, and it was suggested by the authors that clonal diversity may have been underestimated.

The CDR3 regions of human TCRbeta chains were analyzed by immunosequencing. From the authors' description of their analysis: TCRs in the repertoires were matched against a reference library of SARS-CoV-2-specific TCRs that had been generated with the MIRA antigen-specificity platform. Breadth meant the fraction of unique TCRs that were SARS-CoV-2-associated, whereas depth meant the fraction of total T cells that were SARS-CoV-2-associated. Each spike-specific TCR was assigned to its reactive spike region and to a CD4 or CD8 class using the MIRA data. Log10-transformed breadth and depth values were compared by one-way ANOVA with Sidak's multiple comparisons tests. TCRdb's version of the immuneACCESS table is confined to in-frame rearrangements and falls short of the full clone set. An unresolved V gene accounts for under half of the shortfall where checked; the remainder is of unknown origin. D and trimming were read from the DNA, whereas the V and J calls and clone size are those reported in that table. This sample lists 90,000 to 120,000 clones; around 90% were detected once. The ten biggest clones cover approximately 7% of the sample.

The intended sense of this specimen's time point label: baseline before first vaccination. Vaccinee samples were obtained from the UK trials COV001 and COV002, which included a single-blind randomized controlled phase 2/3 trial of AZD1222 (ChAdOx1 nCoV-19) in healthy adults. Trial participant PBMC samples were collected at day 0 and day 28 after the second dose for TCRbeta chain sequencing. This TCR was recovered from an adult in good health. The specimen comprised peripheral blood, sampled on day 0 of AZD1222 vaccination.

The base sequence is TGTGCCAGCAGTTTGAACCTCAGTCTACAGCCCCAGCATTTT. Its amino acids are CASSLNLSLQPQHF. The rearrangement joined TRBV28 to TRBJ1-5, with no D gene named confidently. Inclusive of the bounding cysteine and phenylalanine, the CDR3 is 14 residues long. CDR3 DNA is the only sequence kept; it has 42 bases, read in frame from the first base. CDR1 and CDR2 are drawn from the germline V gene: MDHEN, SYDVKM. V drops 3 bases and J drops 7 bases, leaving 13 bases in between.